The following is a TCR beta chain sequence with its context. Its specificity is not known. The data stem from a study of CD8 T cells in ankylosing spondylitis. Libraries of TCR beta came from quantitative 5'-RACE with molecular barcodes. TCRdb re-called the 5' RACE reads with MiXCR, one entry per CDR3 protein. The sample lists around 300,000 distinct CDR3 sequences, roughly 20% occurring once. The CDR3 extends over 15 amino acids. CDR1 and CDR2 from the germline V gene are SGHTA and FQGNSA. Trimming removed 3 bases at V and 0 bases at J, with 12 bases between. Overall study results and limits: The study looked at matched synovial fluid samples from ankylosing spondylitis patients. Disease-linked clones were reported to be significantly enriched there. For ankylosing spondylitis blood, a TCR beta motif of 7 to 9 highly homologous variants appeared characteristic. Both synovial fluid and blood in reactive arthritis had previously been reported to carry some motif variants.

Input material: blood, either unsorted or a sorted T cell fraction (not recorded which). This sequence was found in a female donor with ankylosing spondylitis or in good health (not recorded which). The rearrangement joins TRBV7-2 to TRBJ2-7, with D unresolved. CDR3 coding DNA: TGTGCCAGCAGCTTCGGCAGGCAGAGCTCCTACGAGCAGTACTTC. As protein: CASSFGRQSSYEQYF.